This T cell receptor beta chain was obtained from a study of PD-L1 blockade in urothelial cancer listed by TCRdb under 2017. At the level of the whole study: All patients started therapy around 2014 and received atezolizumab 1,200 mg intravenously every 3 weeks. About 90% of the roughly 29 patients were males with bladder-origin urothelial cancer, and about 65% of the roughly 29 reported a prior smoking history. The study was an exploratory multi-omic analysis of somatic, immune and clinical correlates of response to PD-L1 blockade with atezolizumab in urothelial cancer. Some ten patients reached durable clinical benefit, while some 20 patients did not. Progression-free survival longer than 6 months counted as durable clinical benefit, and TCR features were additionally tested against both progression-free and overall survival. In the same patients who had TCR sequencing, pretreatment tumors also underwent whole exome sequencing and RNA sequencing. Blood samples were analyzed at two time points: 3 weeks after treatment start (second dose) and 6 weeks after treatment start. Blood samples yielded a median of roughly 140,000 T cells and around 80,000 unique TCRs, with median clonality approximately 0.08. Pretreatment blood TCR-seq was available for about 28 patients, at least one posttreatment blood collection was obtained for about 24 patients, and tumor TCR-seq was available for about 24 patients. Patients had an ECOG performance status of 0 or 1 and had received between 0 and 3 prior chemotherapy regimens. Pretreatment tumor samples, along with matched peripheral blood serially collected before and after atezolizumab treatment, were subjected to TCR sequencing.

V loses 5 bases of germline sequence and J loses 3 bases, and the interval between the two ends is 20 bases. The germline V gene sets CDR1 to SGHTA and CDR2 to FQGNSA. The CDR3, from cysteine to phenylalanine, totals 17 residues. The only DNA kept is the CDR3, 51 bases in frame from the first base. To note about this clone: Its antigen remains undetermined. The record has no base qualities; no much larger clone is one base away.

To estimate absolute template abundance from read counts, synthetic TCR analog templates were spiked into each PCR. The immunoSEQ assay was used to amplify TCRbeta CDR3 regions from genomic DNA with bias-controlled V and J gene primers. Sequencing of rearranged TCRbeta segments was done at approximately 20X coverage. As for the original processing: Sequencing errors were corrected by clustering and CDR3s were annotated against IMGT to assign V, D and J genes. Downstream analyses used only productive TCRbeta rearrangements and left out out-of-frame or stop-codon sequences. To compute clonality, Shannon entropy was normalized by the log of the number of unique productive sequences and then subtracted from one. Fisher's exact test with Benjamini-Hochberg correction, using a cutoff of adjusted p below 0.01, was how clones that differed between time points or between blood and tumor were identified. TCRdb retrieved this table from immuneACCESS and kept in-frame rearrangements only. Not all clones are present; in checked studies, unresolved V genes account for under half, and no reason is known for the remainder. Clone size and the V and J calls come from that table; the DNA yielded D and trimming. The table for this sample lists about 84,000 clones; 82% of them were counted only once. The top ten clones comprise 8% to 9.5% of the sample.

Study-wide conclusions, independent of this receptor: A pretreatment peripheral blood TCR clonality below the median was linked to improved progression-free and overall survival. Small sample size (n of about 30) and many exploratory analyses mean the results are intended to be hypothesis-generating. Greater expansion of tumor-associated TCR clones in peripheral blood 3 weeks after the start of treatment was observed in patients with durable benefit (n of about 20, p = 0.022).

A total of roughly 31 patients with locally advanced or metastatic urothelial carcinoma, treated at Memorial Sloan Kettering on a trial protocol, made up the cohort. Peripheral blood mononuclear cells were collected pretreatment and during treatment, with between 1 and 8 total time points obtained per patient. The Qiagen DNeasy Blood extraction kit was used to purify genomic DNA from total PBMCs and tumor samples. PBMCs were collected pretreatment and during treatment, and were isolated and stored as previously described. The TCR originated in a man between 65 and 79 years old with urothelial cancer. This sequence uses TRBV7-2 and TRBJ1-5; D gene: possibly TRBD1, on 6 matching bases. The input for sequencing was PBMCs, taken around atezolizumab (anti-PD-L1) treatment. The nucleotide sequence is TGTGCCAGCAGCGAGATGCGGGGGCCAATGTACAATCAGCCCCAGCATTTT. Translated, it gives CASSEMRGPMYNQPQHF.